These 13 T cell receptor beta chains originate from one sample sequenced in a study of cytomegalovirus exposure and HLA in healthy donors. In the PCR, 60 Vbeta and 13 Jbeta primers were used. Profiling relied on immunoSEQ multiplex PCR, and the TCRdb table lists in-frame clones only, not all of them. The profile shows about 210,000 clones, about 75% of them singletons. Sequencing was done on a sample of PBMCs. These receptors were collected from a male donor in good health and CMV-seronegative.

CDR3 protein: CASSSRRQGTGETQYF. CDR3 DNA sequence: TGTGCCAGCAGCTCCCGGCGACAGGGGACTGGAGAGACCCAGTACTTC. The chain joins TRBV7-2 to TRBJ2-5, with TRBD1 matching over 8 bases. V gave up 4 bases and J gave up 4 bases; unmatched junction bases: 11. CDR3 length: 16 amino acids. The germline gives CDR1 SGHTA, CDR2 FQGNSA.

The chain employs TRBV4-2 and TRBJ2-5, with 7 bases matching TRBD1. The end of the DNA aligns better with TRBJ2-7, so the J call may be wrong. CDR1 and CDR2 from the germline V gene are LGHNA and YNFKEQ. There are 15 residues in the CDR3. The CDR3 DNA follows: TGTGCCAGCAGCCAAGCCCACAGGGGCTACTACGAGCAGTACTTC. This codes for CASSQAHRGYYEQYF.

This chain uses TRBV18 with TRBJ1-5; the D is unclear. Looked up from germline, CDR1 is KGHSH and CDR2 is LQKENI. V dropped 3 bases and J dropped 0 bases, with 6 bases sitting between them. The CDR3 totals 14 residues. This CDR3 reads CASSPSISNQPQHF. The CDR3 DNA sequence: TGTGCCAGCTCACCGTCAATTAGCAATCAGCCCCAGCATTTT.

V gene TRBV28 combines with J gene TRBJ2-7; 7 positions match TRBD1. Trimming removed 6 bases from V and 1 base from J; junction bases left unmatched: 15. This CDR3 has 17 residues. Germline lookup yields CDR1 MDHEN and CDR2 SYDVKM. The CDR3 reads CASRYSSGTAPSYEQYF. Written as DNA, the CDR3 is TGTGCCAGCAGATATTCATCCGGGACAGCGCCTTCCTACGAGCAGTACTTC.

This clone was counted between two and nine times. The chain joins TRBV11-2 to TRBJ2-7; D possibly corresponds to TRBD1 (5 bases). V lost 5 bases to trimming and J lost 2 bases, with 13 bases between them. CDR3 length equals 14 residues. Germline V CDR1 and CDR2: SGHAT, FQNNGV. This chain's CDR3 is CASSRDRFAYEQYF. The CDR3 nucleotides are TGTGCCAGCAGCCGAGACAGATTCGCCTACGAGCAGTACTTC.

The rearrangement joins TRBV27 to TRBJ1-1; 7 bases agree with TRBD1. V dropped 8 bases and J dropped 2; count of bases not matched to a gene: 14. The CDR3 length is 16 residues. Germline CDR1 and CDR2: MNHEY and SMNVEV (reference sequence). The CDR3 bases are TGTGCCAGCCTTGGCAGGGGGGCGGGGATAAACACTGAAGCTTTCTTT. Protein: CASLGRGAGINTEAFF.

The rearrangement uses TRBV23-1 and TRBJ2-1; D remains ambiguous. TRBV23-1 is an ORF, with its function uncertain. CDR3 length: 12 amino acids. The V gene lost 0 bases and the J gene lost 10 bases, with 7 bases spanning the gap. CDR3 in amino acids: CASSQSYLEQFF. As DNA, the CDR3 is TGCGCCAGCAGTCAATCGTACTTAGAGCAGTTCTTC.

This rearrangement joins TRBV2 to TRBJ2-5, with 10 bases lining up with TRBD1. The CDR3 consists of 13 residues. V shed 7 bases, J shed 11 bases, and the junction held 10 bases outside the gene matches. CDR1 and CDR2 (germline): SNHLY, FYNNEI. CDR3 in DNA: TGTGCCAGCAACCCGACAGGGGGCTGGGAGCAGTACTTC. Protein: CASNPTGGWEQYF.

CDR3 DNA sequence: TGTGCCAGCAGTGCTTATACTGGACTAGTTTTTCCCGGGGAGCTGTTTTTT. Its translation is CASSAYTGLVFPGELFF. The J gene is TRBJ2-2, the V gene TRBV7-3; TRBD2 matches 7 bases. This CDR3 is built from 17 residues. The trim removed 6 bases at V and 6 bases at J, leaving 16 bases unmatched. Germline V lookup: CDR1 SGHTA, CDR2 FQGTGA.

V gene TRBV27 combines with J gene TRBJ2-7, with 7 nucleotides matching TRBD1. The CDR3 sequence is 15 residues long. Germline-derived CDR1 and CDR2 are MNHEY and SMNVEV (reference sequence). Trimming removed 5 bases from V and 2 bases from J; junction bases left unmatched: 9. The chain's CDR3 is CASSTRDSLTYEQYF. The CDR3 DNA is TGTGCCAGCAGTACCCGGGACAGCCTTACCTACGAGCAGTACTTC.

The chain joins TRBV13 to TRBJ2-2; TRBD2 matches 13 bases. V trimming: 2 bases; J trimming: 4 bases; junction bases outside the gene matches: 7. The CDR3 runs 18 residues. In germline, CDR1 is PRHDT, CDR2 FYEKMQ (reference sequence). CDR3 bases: TGTGCCAGCAGCTTAAAACTAGCGGGAGGGGGCAGCACCGGGGAGCTGTTTTTT. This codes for CASSLKLAGGGSTGELFF.

CDR3 nucleotides: TGTGCCAGCAGCCGGGACACCGAAGAGACCCAGTACTTC. This gives the protein CASSRDTEETQYF. The chain has TRBV7-9 and TRBJ2-5; weak D call: TRBD1 (6 bases). Trimming removed 5 bases from V and 3 bases from J, with 10 bases in between. The CDR3 is 13 residues long. Germline lookup yields CDR1 SEHNR and CDR2 FQNEAQ (reference sequence).

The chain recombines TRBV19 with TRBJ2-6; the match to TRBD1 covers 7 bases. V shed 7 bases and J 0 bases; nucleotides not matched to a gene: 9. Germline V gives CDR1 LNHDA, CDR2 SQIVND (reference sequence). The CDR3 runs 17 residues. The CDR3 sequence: CASTPTGSASGANVLTF. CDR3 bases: TGTGCCAGTACCCCGACAGGGTCAGCCTCTGGGGCCAACGTCCTGACTTTC. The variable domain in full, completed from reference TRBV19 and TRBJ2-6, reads DGGITQSPKYLFRKEGQNVTLSCEQNLNHDAMYWYRQDPGQGLRLIYYSQIVNDFQKGDIAEGYSVSREKKESFPLTVTSAQKNPTAFYLCASTPTGSASGANVLTFGAGSRLTVL.